This T cell receptor (beta chain) is drawn from a study of cytomegalovirus exposure and HLA in healthy donors. Overall study findings and caveats: Equally common other TCR beta chains were less clonally expanded than HLA-associated ones, a later analysis found. Accurate HLA-A and HLA-B prediction from TCR beta sequences was reported for most subjects.

Only a few counts were recorded for this clone. Its target is unknown. The PCR ran on 60 Vbeta and 13 Jbeta primers. Using immunoSEQ multiplex PCR, the repertoire was profiled, and TCRdb retains in-frame clones only, with some absent. The repertoire holds some 110,000 clones, with roughly 73% as singletons. The V gene's germline CDR1 is MGHRA and CDR2 YSYEKL. The CDR3 is made up of 17 amino acids. The V end lost 1 base, the J end lost 2 bases, and 17 bases lay between the germline ends. This sequence joins TRBV4-1 and TRBJ1-1, with D tentatively TRBD1 (6 bases). This TCR was recovered from a woman aged 25 to 45 in good health and CMV-seronegative. The sample consisted of PBMCs. The CDR3, as DNA: TGCGCCAGCAGCCAAGGCCACAGGGAAATAGGTAACACTGAAGCTTTCTTT. Translation: CASSQGHREIGNTEAFF.